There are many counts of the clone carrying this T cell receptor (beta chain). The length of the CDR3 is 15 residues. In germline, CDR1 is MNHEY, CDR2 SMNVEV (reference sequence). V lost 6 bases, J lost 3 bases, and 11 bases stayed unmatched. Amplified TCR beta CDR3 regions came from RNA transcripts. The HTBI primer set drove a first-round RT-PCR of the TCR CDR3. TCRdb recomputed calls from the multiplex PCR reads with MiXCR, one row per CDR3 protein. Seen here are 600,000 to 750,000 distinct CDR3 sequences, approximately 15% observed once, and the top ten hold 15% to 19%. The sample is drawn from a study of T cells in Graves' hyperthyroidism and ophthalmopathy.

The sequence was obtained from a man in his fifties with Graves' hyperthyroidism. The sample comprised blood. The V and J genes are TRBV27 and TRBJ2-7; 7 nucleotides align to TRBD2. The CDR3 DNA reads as TGTGCCAGCAGCCCTATCACTAGCGTCTTCTACGAGCAGTACTTC. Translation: CASSPITSVFYEQYF.